This TCR beta chain was sequenced for a study of somatic mutations in cytotoxic T cells in rheumatoid arthritis. The study, taken as a whole, reports: The study found no significant difference in CD8+ T-cell clonality between rheumatoid arthritis patients and age-matched healthy controls. Among rheumatoid arthritis patients, TRBV07 appeared slightly underrepresented, and this finding was left without any adjustment for multiple comparisons.

Only in-frame clones appear in the TCRdb table, and some are missing; sequencing was by immunoSEQ multiplex PCR. Of approximately 20,000 clones detected, about four fifths appear once; the ten largest clones hold approximately 11%. After CD4+ and CD8+ cells were isolated by positive magnetic bead selection, their purity was checked by flow cytometry. As regards this clone: The antigen is not known.

CDR1 SEHNR and CDR2 FQNEAQ come from the germline V gene (reference sequence). The CDR3 contains 16 residues. Trimming removed 1 base at V and 8 bases at J, with 20 bases between. This receptor was identified in a man younger than 35 with rheumatoid arthritis. Sequenced input: CD8+ T cells sorted from blood. The chain joins TRBV7-9 to TRBJ1-1; D is perhaps TRBD1 (5 bases). The CDR3 is CASSLVQGSWILEAFF. The CDR3 DNA follows: TGTGCCAGCAGCTTAGTTCAGGGATCGTGGATCTTAGAAGCTTTCTTT.